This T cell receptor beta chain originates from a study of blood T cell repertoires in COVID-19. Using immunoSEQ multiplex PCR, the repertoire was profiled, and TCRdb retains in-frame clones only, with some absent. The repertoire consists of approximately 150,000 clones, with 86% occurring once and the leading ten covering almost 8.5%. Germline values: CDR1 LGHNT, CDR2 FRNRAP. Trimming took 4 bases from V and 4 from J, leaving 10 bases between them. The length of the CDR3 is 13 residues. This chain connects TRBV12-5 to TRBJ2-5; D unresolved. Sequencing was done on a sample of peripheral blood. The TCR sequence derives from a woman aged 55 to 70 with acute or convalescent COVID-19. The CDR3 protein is CASGSGVLETQYF. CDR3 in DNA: TGTGCTAGTGGTTCGGGTGTTCTAGAGACCCAGTACTTC.